This T cell receptor beta chain was sequenced in a study of cytomegalovirus exposure and HLA in healthy donors. Study results and limitations: In a later analysis, TCR beta V- and J-gene trimming showed a link to a missense DCLRE1C variant. Clonal expansion was found to be greater in HLA-associated TCR beta chains than in equally common others in a later analysis.

As regards this clone: The target antigen is unknown.

Deletions cut 3 bases from V and 2 bases from J, with 23 bases between. There are 19 residues in the CDR3. Germline CDR1 is MNHEY and CDR2 is SMNVEV (reference sequence). Primers included in the PCR were 60 Vbeta and 13 Jbeta primers. Libraries were prepared by immunoSEQ multiplex PCR; TCRdb keeps only in-frame clonotypes and omits some of them. The sample includes fewer than 200,000 clones, less than 80% of them seen just once. The chain carries TRBV27 and TRBJ1-5, with D perhaps matching TRBD1 (5 bases). This receptor was identified in a man aged 35 to 55 in good health and CMV-seronegative. Sequencing input: PBMCs. DNA of the CDR3: TGTGCCAGCAGTTTTGGCGGGGGGTCAGGCCTAAGAGGCAATCAGCCCCAGCATTTT. Protein: CASSFGGGSGLRGNQPQHF.